This T cell receptor beta chain was obtained from a study of blood T cell repertoires in COVID-19. Overall study: COVID-19 samples collected from the United States, Italy and Spain covered acute and convalescent phases. T cells, B-cell-depleted T cells, or PBMCs supplied cDNA or gDNA.

The V gene lost 4 bases and the J gene lost 6 bases, with 18 bases spanning the gap. The germline CDR1 and CDR2 sequences are LGHNA and YSLEER. The CDR3 contains 16 residues. In the original processing: Amplified reference gene primers provided the basis for estimating nucleated cell counts. Produced via immunoSEQ multiplex PCR; TCRdb's table is partial and in-frame only. The V and J calls and the clone size are those of that table, but D and trimming were determined from the DNA. The sample has more than 150,000 clones; about 87% are singletons. Recruited during active infection, patients (from Seattle) were subsequently followed longitudinally. This clone was seen a single time.

Sequenced material: peripheral blood. The chain joins TRBV4-3 to TRBJ2-2, with D possibly matching TRBD2 (7 bases). This sequence originates from a man between 60 and 75 years old with COVID-19, enrolled during active disease. This CDR3 reads CASSPRTVGRSGELFF. The CDR3 region has the DNA TGCGCCAGCAGCCCTCGGACAGTCGGGAGGTCCGGGGAGCTGTTTTTT.